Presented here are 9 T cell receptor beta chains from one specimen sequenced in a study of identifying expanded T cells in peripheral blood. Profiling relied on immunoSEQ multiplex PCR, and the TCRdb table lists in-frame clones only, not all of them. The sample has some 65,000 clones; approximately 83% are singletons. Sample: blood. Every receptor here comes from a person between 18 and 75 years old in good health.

CDR3 sequence: CASSDLRSHTEAFF. As DNA, the CDR3 is TGTGCCAGCAGTGATTTGCGGTCGCACACTGAAGCTTTCTTT. This chain uses TRBV6-1 with TRBJ1-1; unclear D gene. Germline V gene data show CDR1 as MNHNS and CDR2 as SASEGT. The CDR3 spans 14 residues. Trimming removed 3 bases from V and 3 bases from J, with 11 bases in between.

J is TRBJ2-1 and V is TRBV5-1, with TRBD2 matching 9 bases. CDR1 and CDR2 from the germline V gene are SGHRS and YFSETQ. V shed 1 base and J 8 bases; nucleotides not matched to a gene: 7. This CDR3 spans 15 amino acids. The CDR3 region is CASSLYGTSLDEQFF. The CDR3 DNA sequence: TGCGCCAGCAGCTTGTACGGGACTAGCCTCGATGAGCAGTTCTTC.

The CDR3 nucleotides are TGTGCCAGCAGCTTAGTCACGGGAGTGAACACTGAAGCTTTCTTT. Translation: CASSLVTGVNTEAFF. This sequence joins TRBV11-3 and TRBJ1-1; no definite D call. CDR1 is SGHNT and CDR2 is YENEEA in the germline V gene. This CDR3 has 15 residues. V lost 1 base, J lost 0 bases, and 9 bases lay in between.

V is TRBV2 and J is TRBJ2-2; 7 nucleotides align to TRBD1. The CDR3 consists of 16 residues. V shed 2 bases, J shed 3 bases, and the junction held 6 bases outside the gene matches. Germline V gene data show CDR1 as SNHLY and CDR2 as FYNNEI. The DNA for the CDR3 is TGTGCCAGCAGTGAAAGGGGGCGCGCTGACACCGGGGAGCTGTTTTTT. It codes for CASSERGRADTGELFF.

Here the CDR3 reads CASSPPARETQYF. CDR3 nucleotides: TGTGCCAGCAGTCCCCCGGCTAGGGAGACCCAGTACTTC. The chain recombines TRBV7-8 with TRBJ2-5; no definite D call. The CDR3 is 13 amino acids. The germline V gene encodes CDR1 SGHVS and CDR2 FQNEAQ. V lost 6 bases to trimming and J lost 5 bases, with 13 bases between them.

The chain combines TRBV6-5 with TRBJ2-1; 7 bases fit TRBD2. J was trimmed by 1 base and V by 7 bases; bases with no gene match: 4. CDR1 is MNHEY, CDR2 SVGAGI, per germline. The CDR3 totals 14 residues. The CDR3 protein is CASNLGGSYNEQFF. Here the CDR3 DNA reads TGTGCCAGCAACCTCGGGGGGTCCTACAATGAGCAGTTCTTC.

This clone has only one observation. The CDR3 bases are TGTGCCAGTAGTCCCGACGGCAGGGAGACCCAGTACTTC. Protein: CASSPDGRETQYF. J is TRBJ2-5 and V is TRBV19; D remains unclear. Deletions cut 5 bases from V and 5 bases from J, with 12 bases between. Germline V gene lookup returns CDR1 LNHDA and CDR2 SQIVND (reference sequence). This CDR3 contains 13 residues.

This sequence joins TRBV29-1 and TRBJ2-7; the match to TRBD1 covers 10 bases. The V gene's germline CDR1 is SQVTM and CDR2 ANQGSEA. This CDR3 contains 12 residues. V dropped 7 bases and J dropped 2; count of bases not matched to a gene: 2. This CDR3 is CSAGTGAYEQYF. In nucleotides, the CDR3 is TGCAGCGCCGGGACAGGGGCCTACGAGCAGTACTTC.

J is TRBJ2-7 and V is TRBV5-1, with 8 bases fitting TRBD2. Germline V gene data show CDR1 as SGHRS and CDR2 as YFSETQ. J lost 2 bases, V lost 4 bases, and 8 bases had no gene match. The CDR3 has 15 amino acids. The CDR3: CASSPSAGAPYEQYF. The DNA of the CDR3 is TGCGCCAGCAGCCCATCAGCGGGAGCCCCCTACGAGCAGTACTTC.